A single sample gave rise to the 3 T cell receptor beta chains below, sequenced in a study of blood T cell repertoires in COVID-19. The table came from immunoSEQ multiplex PCR; TCRdb's copy has only in-frame clones and leaves some out. The table shows under 150,000 clones, with approximately 80% occurring only once. Material: PBMCs or T cells enriched from blood (not recorded which). The receptor source for this set is a man aged 50 to 60 in a cohort exposed to, infected with or recovered from COVID-19 (not recorded which).

This clone occurred many times. The V gene is TRBV9, the J gene TRBJ2-3; maybe TRBD2 (5 bases). CDR3 length: 16 amino acids. V was trimmed by 0 bases and J by 4 bases, leaving 15 bases between them. The V gene's germline CDR1 is SGDLS and CDR2 YYNGEE. In nucleotides, the CDR3 is TGTGCCAGCAGCGTAGAGGGAAAGGGAGCGTCAGATACGCAGTATTTT. Its protein is CASSVEGKGASDTQYF.

The V call is TRBV18, the J call TRBJ2-6; the D gene is possibly TRBD2 (6 bases). In germline, CDR1 is KGHSH, CDR2 LQKENI. Trimming took 6 bases from V and 2 from J, leaving 14 bases between them. This CDR3 is built from 16 residues. Here the CDR3 DNA reads TGTGCCAGCTCGCCCCAGGGAGGAGCTGGGGCCAACGTCCTGACTTTC. The encoded protein is CASSPQGGAGANVLTF.

The V and J genes are TRBV5-8 and TRBJ1-2, with D maybe TRBD1 (5 bases). The CDR3 is 15 residues long. Germline loops: CDR1 SGHTS, CDR2 YDEGEE. Trimming left V 4 bases short and J 7 bases short, with 20 bases between. CDR3 nucleotides: TGTGCCAGCAGCGCCCTGCCCGGGGGTCGTGCTGGCTACACCTTC. Its translation is CASSALPGGRAGYTF.